The 15 T cell receptor beta chains reported below all come from one sample, sequenced in a study of blood T cells in healthy people across ages. Together with a sample-barcoded 5' primer, a J-beta primer mix was included in a second PCR lasting 7 to 11 cycles. TCRdb reprocessed the 5' RACE reads via MiXCR and lists one record per CDR3 protein. The sample has hundreds of thousands of distinct CDR3 sequences, roughly 50% seen once. Input material: blood. The receptors stem from a man younger than 45 in good health.

A remark on this clonotype: One junction end disagrees with the germline gene, perhaps due to a read error. V is TRBV7-9 and J is TRBJ2-7, with D tentatively TRBD2 (5 bases). Per the germline V gene, CDR1 is SEHNR and CDR2 is FQNEAQ (reference sequence). The CDR3 consists of 13 residues. CDR3 bases: TGTACCAGCAGCGATCGACGGGACTACGAGCAGTACTTC. It specifies CTSSDRRDYEQYF.

The chain is built from TRBV5-1 and TRBJ2-7; TRBD2 agrees at 7 bases. This CDR3 is 16 amino acids long. Germline-derived CDR1 and CDR2 are SGHRS and YFSETQ. V shed 1 base and J 4 bases; nucleotides not matched to a gene: 11. The CDR3 DNA sequence: TGCGCCAGCAGCTTGAACTTCCCGGGACTACGGTACGAGCAGTACTTC. Translation: CASSLNFPGLRYEQYF.

CDR3 sequence reads: CSAKLDWGYGYTF. Here the CDR3 DNA reads TGCAGTGCCAAGCTTGACTGGGGCTATGGCTACACCTTC. The chain has TRBV20-1 and TRBJ1-2; D is uncertain. The CDR3 is made up of 13 amino acids. Germline CDR1 reads DFQATT; CDR2 reads SNEGSKA (reference sequence). Trimming pared 6 bases from V and 4 bases from J, leaving 15 bases between.

This chain connects TRBV10-3 to TRBJ1-5, with D hard to call. The CDR3 spans 12 residues. V dropped 6 bases and J dropped 4 bases, with 7 bases sitting between them. Germline assignment: CDR1 ENHRY and CDR2 SYGVKD. CDR3 in DNA: TGTGCCATCAGACGGAAGAATCAGCCCCAGCATTTT. Translating it yields CAIRRKNQPQHF.

The gene calls are TRBV19 and TRBJ2-1, with TRBD2 identical over 7 bases. This CDR3 comprises 15 residues. Germline V lookup: CDR1 LNHDA, CDR2 SQIVND (reference sequence). J gave up 4 bases and V 3 bases, and 6 bases lay outside the gene matches. As DNA, the CDR3 is TGTGCCAGTAGTATGGGTCTAGCGGATTACAATGAGCAGTTCTTC. As protein: CASSMGLADYNEQFF.

The rearrangement links TRBV27 to TRBJ1-2, with 9 bases matching TRBD1. Germline loops: CDR1 MNHEY, CDR2 SMNVEV (reference sequence). J was trimmed by 8 bases and V by 5 bases; bases with no gene match: 9. CDR3 size: 14 residues. CDR3 nucleotide sequence: TGTGCCAGCAGTCCGACAGGGGGGCTTTACGGCTACACCTTC. Residues: CASSPTGGLYGYTF.

This clonotype has a handful of counts. This chain uses TRBV6-5 with TRBJ1-6; D unresolved. The CDR3 spans 14 residues. From germline, CDR1 is MNHEY and CDR2 SVGAGI. V shed 5 bases and J shed 14 bases, with 19 bases lying between them. The CDR3: CASSNRPFGGALHF. CDR3 DNA sequence: TGTGCCAGCAGTAATAGACCCTTCGGCGGTGCCCTCCACTTT.

The genes are TRBV3-1 and TRBJ2-3; 8 bases line up with TRBD2. The CDR3 runs to 16 residues. V lost 5 bases and J lost 0; bases outside the gene matches: 7. Germline values: CDR1 LGHDT, CDR2 YNNKEL (reference sequence). The CDR3 reads CASSYLAGTSTDTQYF. The CDR3 coding sequence is TGTGCCAGCAGCTACTTAGCGGGGACTAGCACAGATACGCAGTATTTT.

V gene TRBV20-1 combines with J gene TRBJ2-7, with D tentatively TRBD2 (6 bases). The CDR3 length is 12 residues. CDR1 is DFQATT, CDR2 SNEGSKA, per germline (reference sequence). The ends were cut back, 6 bases at V and 1 base at J, with 10 bases in the middle. This CDR3 is CSAWGRSYEQYF. The CDR3 nucleotides read TGCAGTGCCTGGGGGAGGTCCTACGAGCAGTACTTC.

V is TRBV12-5 and J is TRBJ2-2; D perhaps matches TRBD1 (5 bases). The germline V and J ends were trimmed by 7 bases and 5 bases, with 17 bases remaining between them. The CDR3 runs 15 residues. Germline CDR1 LGHNT, CDR2 FRNRAP. The DNA of the CDR3 is TGTGCTAGTGCTCGCCCACAGGCGGCAACCGGGGAGCTGTTTTTT. It encodes CASARPQAATGELFF. Based on the CDR3 plus reference TRBV12-5 and TRBJ2-2, the full variable domain is DARVTQTPRHKVTEMGQEVTMRCQPILGHNTVFWYRQTMMQGLELLAYFRNRAPLDDSGMPKDRFSAEMPDATLATLKIQPSEPRDSAVYFCASARPQAATGELFFGEGSRLTVL.

This chain uses TRBV6-5 with TRBJ2-3; no firm D call. This CDR3 comprises 13 residues. Germline CDR1 reads MNHEY; CDR2 reads SVGAGI. V was pared by 6 bases and J by 9 bases, with 16 bases between. In DNA, the CDR3 is TGTGCCAGCAGCCCCACTCTCCAGCTAACGCAGTATTTT. Residues: CASSPTLQLTQYF.

V gene TRBV15 combines with J gene TRBJ2-7, with 7 positions matching TRBD2. Trimming took 1 base from V and 0 from J; bases not matched to a gene: 3. The length of the CDR3 is 15 residues. Germline V gives CDR1 LNHNV, CDR2 YYDKDF (reference sequence). CDR3: CATSRGGTISYEQYF. The CDR3 DNA is TGTGCCACCAGCAGAGGCGGGACTATCTCCTACGAGCAGTACTTC.

The chain employs TRBV20-1 and TRBJ2-7, with D possibly being TRBD2 (5 bases). The length of the CDR3 is 12 residues. Trimming took 7 bases from V and 3 from J, leaving 13 bases between them. Germline assignment: CDR1 DFQATT and CDR2 SNEGSKA (reference sequence). The CDR3 coding sequence is TGCAGTGTTAAGCTTGAGGGCTACGAGCAGTACTTC. It translates to CSVKLEGYEQYF.

The chain is built from TRBV20-1 and TRBJ2-7, with D perhaps matching TRBD1 (5 bases). Trimming removed 3 bases at V and 2 bases at J, with 17 bases between. The CDR3 extends over 15 amino acids. Germline V lookup: CDR1 DFQATT, CDR2 SNEGSKA (reference sequence). CDR3 nucleotide sequence: TGCAGTGCTAGTCACCCCGCAGGGAATCCCTACGAGCAGTACTTC. Its translation: CSASHPAGNPYEQYF.

The rearrangement joins TRBV7-9 to TRBJ1-6; tentatively, D is TRBD1 (6 bases). The V gene lost 5 bases and the J gene lost 6 bases, with 11 bases spanning the gap. CDR1 is SEHNR, CDR2 FQNEAQ, per germline (reference sequence). The CDR3 loop spans 14 amino acids. For the CDR3, the DNA is TGTGCCAGCAGCCTCTCACAGGGTAATTCACCCCTCCACTTT. Its translation is CASSLSQGNSPLHF.